These T cell receptor beta chains were read from a single sample in a study of blood T cell repertoires in COVID-19. Measured with immunoSEQ multiplex PCR; TCRdb has only the in-frame clones, and not every one. The profile shows about 160,000 clones, roughly 81% of them singletons. Sequencing was carried out using peripheral blood. The receptors were sampled from a man between 40 and 49 years old who had recovered from COVID-19. The CDR3 runs from the conserved cysteine through the conserved F or W.

TRBV7-6,CASSSGLAGGGETQYF
TRBV7-3,CASSLTAPGLAGLDTQYF
TRBV9,CASSGPLWGDEQFF
TRBV28,CASSFPRTGFVNEQFF
TRBV6-2/TRBV6-3,CASSWTSGRAETQYF
TRBV19,CASSKGTGSSYEQYF
TRBV30,CAWSSGGTEAFF
TRBV5-4,CASSAWVAGDTYNEQFF
TRBV27,CASSLSTGSFYEQYF
TRBV7-9,CASSTGQGRAFF
TRBV18,CASSPDYDGNTIYF
TRBV7-2,CASMDRTKNIQYF
TRBV18,CASSPEASTDTQYF
TRBV14,CASSQDWSQETQYF
TRBV7-9,CASSPGVWAGGTGELFF
TRBV10-3,CAISEGRGSSNTEAFF
TRBV15,CATPNPSGGPISSTDTQYF
TRBV29-1,CSVGRATESYEQYF
TRBV19,CASSITPGQGARVNEQFF
TRBV30,CAWSIPSGTQYF
TRBV7-2,CASSFGPAQEQYF
TRBV19,CASTIGSGTHEQYF
TRBV4-2,CASSLSGSSSYEQYF
TRBV4-3,CASSQDSGRFTDTQYF
TRBV28,CASSAGRNEQFF
TRBV28,CASRGLINSPLHF
TRBV7-6,CASLLGTGPNTGELFF
TRBV7-8,CASSLVRPQGAEQYF
TRBV19,CASSTGEYSNQPQHF
TRBV4-1,CASSSPGQREGYEQYF
TRBV4-1,CASSRRSGTSDYNEQFF
TRBV5-1,CASSSGTSGRVDEQYF
TRBV19,CASSLPGRVDTQYF
TRBV7-2,CASSSRLNAYEQYF
TRBV7-9,CASSPGGTPGTYGYTF
TRBV11-2,CASSISQGIYGYTF
TRBV6-2/TRBV6-3,CASSWTGGDQPQHF
TRBV4-2,CASSQAPSGGYEQYF
TRBV7-9,CASSLDTVTQETQYF
TRBV24-1,CATSDVESNQPQHF
TRBV5-5,CASSLAGSTEAFF
TRBV7-9,CASSLAGQGNEKLFF
TRBV7-2,CASSRTGGETQYF
TRBV7-2,CASSAPSGVTYEQYF
TRBV27,CASSLGVGEAFF
TRBV5-4,CASSTISGDTGELFF
TRBV2,CASFQGPLGYTF
TRBV4-1,CASSQSQDYGYTF
TRBV7-9,CASSLVRDRGFIEQFF
TRBV4-2,CASSLSGGYTGELFF
TRBV2,CASTQAGSHTDTQYF